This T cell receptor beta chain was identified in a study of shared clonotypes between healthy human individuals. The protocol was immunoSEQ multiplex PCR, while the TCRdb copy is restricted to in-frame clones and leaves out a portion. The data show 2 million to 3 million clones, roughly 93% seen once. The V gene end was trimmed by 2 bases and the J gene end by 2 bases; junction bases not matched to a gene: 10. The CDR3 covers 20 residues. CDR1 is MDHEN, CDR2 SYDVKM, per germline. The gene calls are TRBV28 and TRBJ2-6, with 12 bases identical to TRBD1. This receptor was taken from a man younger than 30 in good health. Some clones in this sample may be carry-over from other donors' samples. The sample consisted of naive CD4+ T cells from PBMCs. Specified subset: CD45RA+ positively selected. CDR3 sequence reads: CASSLENGDRGLAGANVLTF. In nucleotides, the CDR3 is TGTGCCAGCAGTTTAGAGAACGGGGACAGGGGGCTAGCTGGGGCCAACGTCCTGACTTTC.